This T cell receptor (beta chain) was sequenced for a study of shared clonotypes between healthy human individuals. CDR3 size: 14 residues. With V trimmed by 3 bases and J by 6 bases, 8 bases remained unmatched. In germline, CDR1 is KGHSH, CDR2 LQKENI. Clones were sequenced by immunoSEQ multiplex PCR, and TCRdb holds only the in-frame ones, with some missing. Of 980,000 or so clones in the sample, 60% to 85% were seen once. J is TRBJ2-7 and V is TRBV18, with 7 bases matching TRBD1. This receptor was identified in a man between 18 and 29 years old in good health. Sequences were obtained from memory CD4+ T cells sorted from blood. The sample's subset: CD45RA-negative fraction. The CDR3 loop reads CASSPLTGVGEQYF. CDR3 nucleotide sequence: TGTGCCAGCTCACCCCTTACAGGGGTTGGCGAGCAGTACTTC.